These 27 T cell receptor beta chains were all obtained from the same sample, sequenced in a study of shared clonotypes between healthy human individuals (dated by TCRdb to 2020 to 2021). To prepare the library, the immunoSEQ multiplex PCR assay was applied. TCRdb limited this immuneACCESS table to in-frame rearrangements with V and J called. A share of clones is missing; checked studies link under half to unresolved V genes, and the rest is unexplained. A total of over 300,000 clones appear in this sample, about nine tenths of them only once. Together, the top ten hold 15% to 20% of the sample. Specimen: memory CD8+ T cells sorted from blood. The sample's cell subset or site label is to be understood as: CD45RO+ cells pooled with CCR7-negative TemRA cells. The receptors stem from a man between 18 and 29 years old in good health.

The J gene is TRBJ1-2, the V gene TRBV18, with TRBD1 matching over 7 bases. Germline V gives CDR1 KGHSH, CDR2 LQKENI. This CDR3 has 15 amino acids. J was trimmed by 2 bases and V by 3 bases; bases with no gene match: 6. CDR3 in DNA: TGTGCCAGCTCACCGCCTGGGACAGTCAACTATGGCTACACCTTC. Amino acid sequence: CASSPPGTVNYGYTF.

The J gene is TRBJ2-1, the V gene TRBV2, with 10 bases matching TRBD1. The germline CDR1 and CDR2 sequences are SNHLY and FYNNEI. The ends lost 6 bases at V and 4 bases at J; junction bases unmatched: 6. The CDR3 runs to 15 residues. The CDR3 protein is CASSLDRGPYNEQFF. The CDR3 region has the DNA TGTGCCAGCAGCCTCGACAGGGGGCCTTACAATGAGCAGTTCTTC.

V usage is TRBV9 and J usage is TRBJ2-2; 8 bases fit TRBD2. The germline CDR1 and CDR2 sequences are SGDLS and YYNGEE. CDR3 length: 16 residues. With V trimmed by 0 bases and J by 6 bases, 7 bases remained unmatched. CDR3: CASSVGTSGVPGELFF. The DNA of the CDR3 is TGTGCCAGCAGCGTAGGTACTAGCGGAGTCCCCGGGGAGCTGTTTTTT.

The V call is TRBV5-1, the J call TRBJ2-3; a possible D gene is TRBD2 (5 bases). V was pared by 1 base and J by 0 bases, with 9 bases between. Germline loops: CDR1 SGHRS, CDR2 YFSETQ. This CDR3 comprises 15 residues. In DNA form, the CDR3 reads TGCGCCAGCAGCTTGTACCGCGGGAGCACAGATACGCAGTATTTT. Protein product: CASSLYRGSTDTQYF. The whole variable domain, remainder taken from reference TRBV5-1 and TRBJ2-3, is KAGVTQTPRYLIKTRGQQVTLSCSPISGHRSVSWYQQTPGQGLQFLFEYFSETQRNKGNFPGRFSGRQFSNSRSEMNVSTLELGDSALYLCASSLYRGSTDTQYFGPGTRLTVL.

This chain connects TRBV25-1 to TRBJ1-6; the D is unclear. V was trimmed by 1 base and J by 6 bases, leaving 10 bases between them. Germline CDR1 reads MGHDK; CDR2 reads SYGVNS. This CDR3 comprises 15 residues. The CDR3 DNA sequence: TGTGCCAGCAGTGAATTGATGGGTGGTAATTCACCCCTCCACTTT. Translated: CASSELMGGNSPLHF. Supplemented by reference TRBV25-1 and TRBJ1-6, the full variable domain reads EADIYQTPRYLVIGTGKKITLECSQTMGHDKMYWYQQDPGMELHLIHYSYGVNSTEKGDLSSESTVSRIRTEHFPLTLESARPSHTSQYLCASSELMGGNSPLHFGNGTRLTVT.

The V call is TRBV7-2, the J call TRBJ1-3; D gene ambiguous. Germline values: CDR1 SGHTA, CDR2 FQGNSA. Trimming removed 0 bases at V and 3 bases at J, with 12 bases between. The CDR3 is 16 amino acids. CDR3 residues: CASSLALIDVGNTIYF. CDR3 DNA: TGTGCCAGCAGCTTAGCGTTAATTGACGTTGGAAACACCATATATTTT.

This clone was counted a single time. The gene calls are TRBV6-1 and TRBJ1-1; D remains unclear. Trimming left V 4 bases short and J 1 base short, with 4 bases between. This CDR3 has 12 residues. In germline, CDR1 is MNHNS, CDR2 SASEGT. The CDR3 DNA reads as TGTGCCAGCAGTGGATGGAACACTGAAGCTTTCTTT. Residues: CASSGWNTEAFF.

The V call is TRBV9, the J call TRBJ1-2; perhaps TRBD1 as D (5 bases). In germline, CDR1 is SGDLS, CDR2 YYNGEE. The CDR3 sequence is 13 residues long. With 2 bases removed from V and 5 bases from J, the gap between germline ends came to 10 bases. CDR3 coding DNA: TGTGCCAGCAGCGTTGGCAGGGATTATGGCTACACCTTC. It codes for CASSVGRDYGYTF.

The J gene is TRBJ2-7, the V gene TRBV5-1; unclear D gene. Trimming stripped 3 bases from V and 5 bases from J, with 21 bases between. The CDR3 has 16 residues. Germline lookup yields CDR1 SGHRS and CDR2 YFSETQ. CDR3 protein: CASSSVSDSLVDEQYF. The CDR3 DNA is TGCGCCAGCAGCTCCGTTAGTGACTCCCTGGTCGACGAGCAGTACTTC.

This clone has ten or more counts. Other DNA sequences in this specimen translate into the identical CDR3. CDR3: CAISESGASTDTQYF. Written as DNA, the CDR3 is TGTGCCATCAGTGAGTCAGGGGCTAGCACAGATACGCAGTATTTT. The V and J genes are TRBV10-3 and TRBJ2-3; D is possibly TRBD1 (5 bases). The CDR3 covers 15 residues. The V and J ends lost 0 bases and 0 bases respectively, with 7 bases between them. Germline lookup yields CDR1 ENHRY and CDR2 SYGVKD.

This chain's CDR3 is CASSHAGVSNTEAFF. The CDR3 region has the DNA TGCGCCAGCAGTCACGCAGGGGTTTCGAACACTGAAGCTTTCTTT. The chain has TRBV4-1 and TRBJ1-1, with D maybe TRBD1 (6 bases). V was clipped by 6 bases and J by 1 base, with 15 bases between them. Germline V gene lookup returns CDR1 MGHRA and CDR2 YSYEKL. The CDR3 spans 15 residues.

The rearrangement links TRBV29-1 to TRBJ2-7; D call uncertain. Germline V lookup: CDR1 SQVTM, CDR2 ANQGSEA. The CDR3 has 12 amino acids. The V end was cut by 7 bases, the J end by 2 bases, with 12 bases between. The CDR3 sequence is CSAYTDPYEQYF. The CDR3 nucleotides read TGCAGCGCGTACACGGACCCCTACGAGCAGTACTTC.

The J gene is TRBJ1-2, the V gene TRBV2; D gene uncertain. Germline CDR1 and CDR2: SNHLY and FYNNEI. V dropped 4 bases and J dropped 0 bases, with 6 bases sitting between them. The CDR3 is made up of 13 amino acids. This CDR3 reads CASSGHTNYGYTF. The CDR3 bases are TGTGCCAGCAGTGGACACACTAACTATGGCTACACCTTC.

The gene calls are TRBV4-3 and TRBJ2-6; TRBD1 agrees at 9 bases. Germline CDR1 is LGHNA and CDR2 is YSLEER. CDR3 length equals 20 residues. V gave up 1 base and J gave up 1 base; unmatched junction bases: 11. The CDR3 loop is CASSQAEENRGLSGANVLTF. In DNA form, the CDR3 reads TGCGCCAGCAGCCAAGCGGAAGAGAACAGGGGGCTGTCTGGGGCCAACGTCCTGACTTTC.

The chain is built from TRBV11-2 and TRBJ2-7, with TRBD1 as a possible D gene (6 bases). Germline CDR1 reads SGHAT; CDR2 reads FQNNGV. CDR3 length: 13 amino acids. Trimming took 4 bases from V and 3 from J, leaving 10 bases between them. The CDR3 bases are TGTGCCAGCAGCTCACAACAGGGCTACGAGCAGTACTTC. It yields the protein CASSSQQGYEQYF.

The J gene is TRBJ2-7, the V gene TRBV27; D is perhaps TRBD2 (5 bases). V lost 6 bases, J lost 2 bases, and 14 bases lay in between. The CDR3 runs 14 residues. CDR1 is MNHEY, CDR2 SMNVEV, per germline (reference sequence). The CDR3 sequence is CASRKNPGTYEQYF. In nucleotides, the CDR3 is TGTGCCAGCAGGAAAAACCCGGGAACCTACGAGCAGTACTTC.

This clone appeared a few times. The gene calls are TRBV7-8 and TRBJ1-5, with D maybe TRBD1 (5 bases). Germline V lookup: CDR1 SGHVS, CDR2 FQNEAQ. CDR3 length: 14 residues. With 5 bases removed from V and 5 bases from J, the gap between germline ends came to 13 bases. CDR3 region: CASSVGRGYQPQHF. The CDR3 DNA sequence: TGTGCCAGCAGCGTGGGGCGAGGGTATCAGCCCCAGCATTTT. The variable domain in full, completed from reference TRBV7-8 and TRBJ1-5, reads GAGVSQSPRYKVAKRGQDVALRCDPISGHVSLFWYQQALGQGPEFLTYFQNEAQLDKSGLPSDRFFAERPEGSVSTLKIQRTQQEDSAVYLCASSVGRGYQPQHFGDGTRLSIL.

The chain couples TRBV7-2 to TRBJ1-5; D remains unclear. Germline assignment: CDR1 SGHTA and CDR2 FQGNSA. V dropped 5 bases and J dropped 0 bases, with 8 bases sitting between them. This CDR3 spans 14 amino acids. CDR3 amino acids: CASSPPFSNQPQHF. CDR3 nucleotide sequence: TGTGCCAGCAGCCCCCCATTTAGCAATCAGCCCCAGCATTTT.

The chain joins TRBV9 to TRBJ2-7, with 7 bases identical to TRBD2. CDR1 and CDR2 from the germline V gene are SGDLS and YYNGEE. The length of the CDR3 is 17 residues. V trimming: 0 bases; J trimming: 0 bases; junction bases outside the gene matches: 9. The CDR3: CASSVGAARGSSYEQYF. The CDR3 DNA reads TGTGCCAGCAGCGTAGGAGCGGCGCGGGGGAGCTCCTACGAGCAGTACTTC.

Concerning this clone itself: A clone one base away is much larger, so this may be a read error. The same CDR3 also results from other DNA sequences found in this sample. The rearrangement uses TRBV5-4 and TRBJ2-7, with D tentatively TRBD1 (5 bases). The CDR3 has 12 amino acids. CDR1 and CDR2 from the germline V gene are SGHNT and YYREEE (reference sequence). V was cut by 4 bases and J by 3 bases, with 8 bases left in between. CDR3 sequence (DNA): TGTGCCAGCAGCGGAGACAGCTACGAGCAGTACTTC. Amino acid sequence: CASSGDSYEQYF.

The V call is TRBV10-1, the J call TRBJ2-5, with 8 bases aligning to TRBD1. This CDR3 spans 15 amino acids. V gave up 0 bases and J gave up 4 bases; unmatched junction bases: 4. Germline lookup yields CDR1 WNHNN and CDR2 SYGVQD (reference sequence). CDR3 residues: CASSESGQGPETQYF. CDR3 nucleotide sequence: TGCGCCAGCAGTGAGTCAGGACAGGGACCAGAGACCCAGTACTTC.

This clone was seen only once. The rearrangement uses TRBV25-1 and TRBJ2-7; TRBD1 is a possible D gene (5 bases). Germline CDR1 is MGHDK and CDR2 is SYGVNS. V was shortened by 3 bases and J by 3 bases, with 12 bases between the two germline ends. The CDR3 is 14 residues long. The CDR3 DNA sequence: TGTGCCAGCAGTGATCAGGGAAGATTCTACGAGCAGTACTTC. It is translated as CASSDQGRFYEQYF.

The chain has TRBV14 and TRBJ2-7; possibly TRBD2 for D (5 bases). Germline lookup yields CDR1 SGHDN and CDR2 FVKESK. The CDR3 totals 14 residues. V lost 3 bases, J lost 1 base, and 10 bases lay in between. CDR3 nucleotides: TGTGCCAGCAGCCAGCCGAGGAGGTCCTACGAGCAGTACTTC. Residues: CASSQPRRSYEQYF.

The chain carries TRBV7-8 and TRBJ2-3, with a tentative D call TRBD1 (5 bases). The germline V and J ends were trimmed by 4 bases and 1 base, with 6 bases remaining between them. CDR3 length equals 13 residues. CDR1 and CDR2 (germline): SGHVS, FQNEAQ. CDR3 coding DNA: TGTGCCAGCAGCTGGGGCGGCACAGATACGCAGTATTTT. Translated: CASSWGGTDTQYF.

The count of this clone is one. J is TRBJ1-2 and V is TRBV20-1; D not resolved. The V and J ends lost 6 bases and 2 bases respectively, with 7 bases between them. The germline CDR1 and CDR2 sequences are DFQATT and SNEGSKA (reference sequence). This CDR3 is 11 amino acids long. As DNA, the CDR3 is TGCAGTGCCGAATTCAACTATGGCTACACCTTC. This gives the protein CSAEFNYGYTF.

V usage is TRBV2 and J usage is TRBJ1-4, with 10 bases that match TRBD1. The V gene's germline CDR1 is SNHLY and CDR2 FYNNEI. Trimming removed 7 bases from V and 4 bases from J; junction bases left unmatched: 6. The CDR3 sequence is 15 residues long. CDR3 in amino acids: CASTAGTGVNEKLFF. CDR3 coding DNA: TGTGCCAGCACTGCCGGGACAGGGGTTAATGAAAAACTGTTTTTT.

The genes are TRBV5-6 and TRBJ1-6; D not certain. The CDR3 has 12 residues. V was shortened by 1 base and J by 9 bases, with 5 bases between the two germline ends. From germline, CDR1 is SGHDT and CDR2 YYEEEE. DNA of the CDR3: TGTGCCAGCAGCTTGTGGGGTTCACCCCTCCACTTT. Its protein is CASSLWGSPLHF.